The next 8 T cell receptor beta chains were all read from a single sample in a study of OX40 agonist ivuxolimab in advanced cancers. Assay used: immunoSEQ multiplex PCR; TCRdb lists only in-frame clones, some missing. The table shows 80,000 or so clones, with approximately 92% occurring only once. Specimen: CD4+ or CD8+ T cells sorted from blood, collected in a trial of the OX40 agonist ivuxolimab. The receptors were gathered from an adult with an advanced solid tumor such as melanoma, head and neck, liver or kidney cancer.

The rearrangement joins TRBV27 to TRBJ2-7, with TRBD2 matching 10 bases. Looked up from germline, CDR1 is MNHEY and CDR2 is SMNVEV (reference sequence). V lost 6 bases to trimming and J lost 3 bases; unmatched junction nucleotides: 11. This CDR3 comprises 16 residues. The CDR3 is CASSMTSGRYFYEQYF. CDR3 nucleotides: TGTGCCAGCAGCATGACTAGCGGGCGCTACTTCTACGAGCAGTACTTC.

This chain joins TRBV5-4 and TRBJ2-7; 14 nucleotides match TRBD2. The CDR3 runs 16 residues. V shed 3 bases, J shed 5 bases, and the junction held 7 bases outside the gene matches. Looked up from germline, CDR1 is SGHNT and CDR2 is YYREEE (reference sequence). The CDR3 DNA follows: TGTGCCAGCAGCTCCCGGACTAGCGGGAGGACGGACGAGCAGTACTTC. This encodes CASSSRTSGRTDEQYF.

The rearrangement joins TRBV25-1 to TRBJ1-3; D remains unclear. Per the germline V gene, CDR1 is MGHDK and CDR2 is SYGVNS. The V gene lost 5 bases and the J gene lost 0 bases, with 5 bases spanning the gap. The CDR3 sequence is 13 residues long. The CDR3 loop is CASSPASGNTIYF. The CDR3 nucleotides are TGTGCCAGCAGTCCGGCCTCTGGAAACACCATATATTTT.

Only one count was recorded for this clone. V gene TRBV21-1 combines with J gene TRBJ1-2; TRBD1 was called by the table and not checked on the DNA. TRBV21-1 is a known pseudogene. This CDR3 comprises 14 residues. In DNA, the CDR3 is TGTGCCAGCCTTCGGGACAGGGCTACCTATGGCTACACCTTC. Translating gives CASLRDRATYGYTF.

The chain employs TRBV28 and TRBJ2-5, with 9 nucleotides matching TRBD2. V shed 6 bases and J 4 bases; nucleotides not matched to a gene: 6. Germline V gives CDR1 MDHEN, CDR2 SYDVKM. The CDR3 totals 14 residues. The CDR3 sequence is CASRSSGGGETQYF. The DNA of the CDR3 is TGTGCCAGCAGGAGTAGCGGGGGCGGAGAGACCCAGTACTTC.

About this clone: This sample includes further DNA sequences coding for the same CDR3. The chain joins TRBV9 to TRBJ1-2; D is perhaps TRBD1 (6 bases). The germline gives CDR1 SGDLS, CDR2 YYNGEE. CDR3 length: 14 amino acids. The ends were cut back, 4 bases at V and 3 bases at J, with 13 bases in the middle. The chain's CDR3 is CASSPLQGDYGYTF. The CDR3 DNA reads TGTGCCAGCAGCCCCTTACAGGGCGACTATGGCTACACCTTC.

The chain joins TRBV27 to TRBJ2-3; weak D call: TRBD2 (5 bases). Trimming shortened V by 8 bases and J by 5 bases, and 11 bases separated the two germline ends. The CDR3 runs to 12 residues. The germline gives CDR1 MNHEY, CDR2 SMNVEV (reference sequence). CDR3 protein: CASGKAVDTQYF. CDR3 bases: TGTGCCAGCGGGAAAGCGGTAGATACGCAGTATTTT.

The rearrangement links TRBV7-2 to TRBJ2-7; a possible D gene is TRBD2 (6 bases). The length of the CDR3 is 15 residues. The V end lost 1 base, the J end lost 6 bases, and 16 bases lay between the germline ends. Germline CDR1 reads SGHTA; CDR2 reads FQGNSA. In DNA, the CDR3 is TGTGCCAGCAGCTTAGTATCCGGGACTGCTAGCGAGCAGTACTTC. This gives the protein CASSLVSGTASEQYF.